The 23 T cell receptor beta chains listed next were all sequenced from one sample in a study of blood T cell repertoires in COVID-19. Assay used: immunoSEQ multiplex PCR; TCRdb lists only in-frame clones, some missing. The sample includes 310,000 or so clones, around 92% of them seen just once. Material for sequencing was peripheral blood. These receptors came from a man in his late teens or twenties who had recovered from COVID-19.

The DNA for the CDR3 is TGTGCCAGCAGCTTTCAGGGTTCTAACTATGGCTACACCTTC. Residues: CASSFQGSNYGYTF. This chain links TRBV7-9 with TRBJ1-2, with D possibly being TRBD1 (5 bases). V shed 3 bases and J shed 0 bases, with 8 bases lying between them. Per the germline V gene, CDR1 is SEHNR and CDR2 is FQNEAQ (reference sequence). The CDR3 covers 14 residues.

The chain has TRBV19 and TRBJ2-7; 9 nucleotides match TRBD1. V trimming: 5 bases; J trimming: 0 bases; junction bases outside the gene matches: 5. Germline lookup yields CDR1 LNHDA and CDR2 SQIVND (reference sequence). The CDR3 is 15 residues long. This CDR3 is CASSPGTGLSYEQYF. CDR3 DNA sequence: TGTGCCAGTAGTCCCGGGACAGGGCTCTCCTACGAGCAGTACTTC.

The rearrangement links TRBV20-1 to TRBJ2-4; TRBD2 might be the D (7 bases). The CDR3 is made up of 15 amino acids. CDR1 is DFQATT, CDR2 SNEGSKA, per germline (reference sequence). Trimming pared 3 bases from V and 3 bases from J, leaving 15 bases between. CDR3 protein: CSASEGGAGKNIQYF. The CDR3 DNA sequence: TGCAGTGCTAGTGAGGGGGGGGCGGGCAAAAACATTCAGTACTTC.

V and J are TRBV19 and TRBJ1-6; 12 nucleotides align to TRBD1. Germline loops: CDR1 LNHDA, CDR2 SQIVND (reference sequence). Unmatched junction bases numbered 3, after V lost 3 bases and J lost 9 bases. The CDR3 runs to 15 residues. The CDR3, as DNA: TGTGCCAGTAGTATTGGGACAGGGGGCAGTTCACCCCTCCACTTT. It is translated as CASSIGTGGSSPLHF.

This clone appeared a single time. The V and J genes are TRBV4-1 and TRBJ2-3; possibly TRBD2 for D (5 bases). V was clipped by 1 base and J by 10 bases, with 6 bases between them. CDR3 length: 11 residues. CDR1 is MGHRA, CDR2 YSYEKL, per germline. In DNA form, the CDR3 reads TGCGCCAGCAGCCAAGTGAGGGCGCAGTATTTT. Encoded protein: CASSQVRAQYF.

On this clone itself: The same CDR3 also results from other DNA sequences found in this sample. J is TRBJ2-5 and V is TRBV6-5; 10 positions agree with TRBD1. The germline V gene has CDR1 MNHEY and CDR2 SVGAGI. CDR3 length equals 14 residues. With V trimmed by 5 bases and J by 2 bases, 2 bases remained unmatched. The CDR3 DNA sequence: TGTGCCAGCAGTCCGGGACAGGGGCAAGAGACCCAGTACTTC. This gives the protein CASSPGQGQETQYF.

This chain uses TRBV3-1 (or the pseudogene TRBV3-2) with TRBJ2-5; D gene unclear. Germline V gives CDR1 LGHDT, CDR2 YNNKEL (reference sequence). CDR3 length: 18 amino acids. V lost 3 bases to trimming and J lost 4 bases, with 24 bases between them. The CDR3 nucleotides are TGTGCCAGCAGCCATGCTACCGTTCCCGGCGGTTTAGGAGAGACCCAGTACTTC. This gives the protein CASSHATVPGGLGETQYF.

V and J are TRBV4-1 and TRBJ1-2; the D is unclear. Germline V gives CDR1 MGHRA, CDR2 YSYEKL. V was shortened by 2 bases and J by 1 base, with 14 bases between the two germline ends. The CDR3 extends over 16 amino acids. The CDR3, as DNA: TGCGCCAGCAGCCAACCGCCCCGAGAACTTAACTATGGCTACACCTTC. It encodes CASSQPPRELNYGYTF.

This clone was seen once. The J gene is TRBJ2-7, the V gene TRBV4-1; 11 nucleotides align to TRBD2. The J segment lost 5 bases and the V segment lost 2 bases, leaving 17 bases of the junction unmatched. The CDR3 covers 19 residues. Per the germline V gene, CDR1 is MGHRA and CDR2 is YSYEKL. Here the CDR3 reads CASSQYILNHSGRDHEQYF. CDR3 DNA sequence: TGCGCCAGCAGCCAATACATTCTAAATCATAGCGGGAGGGATCACGAGCAGTACTTC.

The chain joins TRBV2 to TRBJ1-3; 7 nucleotides match TRBD1. The CDR3 is 14 residues long. Germline trimming cut 6 bases from V and 6 bases from J; bases unmatched to any gene: 8. Per germline, CDR1 SNHLY and CDR2 FYNNEI. CDR3 amino acids: CASRERTGQNTIYF. CDR3 coding DNA: TGTGCCAGCAGGGAGCGGACAGGACAAAACACCATATATTTT.

The chain has TRBV15 and TRBJ2-3, with 8 bases lining up with TRBD2. Losses at the gene ends were 1 base for V and 0 bases for J; bases not matched to a gene: 12. The germline gives CDR1 LNHNV, CDR2 YYDKDF (reference sequence). The CDR3 extends over 19 amino acids. CDR3 in amino acids: CATSRVPGATSGSTDTQYF. The CDR3 DNA follows: TGTGCCACCAGCAGAGTACCGGGAGCTACTAGCGGTAGCACAGATACGCAGTATTTT.

The rearrangement joins TRBV7-3 to TRBJ2-7; a possible D gene is TRBD2 (7 bases). Germline-derived CDR1 and CDR2 are SGHTA and FQGTGA. This CDR3 is 14 amino acids long. Deletions cut 5 bases from V and 3 bases from J, with 14 bases between. For the CDR3, the DNA is TGTGCCAGCAGCCTAGGGGGGGCGGGCTACGAGCAGTACTTC. As protein: CASSLGGAGYEQYF.

The gene calls are TRBV10-3 and TRBJ1-6; D is perhaps TRBD1 (5 bases). CDR3 length: 12 amino acids. V was clipped by 8 bases and J by 10 bases, with 12 bases between them. Germline V lookup: CDR1 ENHRY, CDR2 SYGVKD. The CDR3 sequence: CAIQGTDSPLHF. The DNA of the CDR3 is TGTGCCATCCAGGGCACAGACTCACCCCTCCACTTT.

The rearrangement uses TRBV15 and TRBJ2-5, with 8 bases fitting TRBD1. Trimming at V came to 0 bases and at J to 4 bases, leaving 10 bases not matched to a gene. This CDR3 is built from 17 residues. The germline CDR1 and CDR2 sequences are LNHNV and YYDKDF (reference sequence). CDR3 loop: CATSREAGQGIGETQYF. The CDR3 DNA is TGTGCCACCAGCAGAGAAGCTGGACAGGGAATTGGAGAGACCCAGTACTTC.

The rearrangement uses TRBV2 and TRBJ1-5; D unresolved. CDR3 length equals 15 residues. CDR1 and CDR2 (germline): SNHLY, FYNNEI. Trimming stripped 6 bases from V and 1 base from J, with 13 bases between. In DNA, the CDR3 is TGTGCCAGCAGATCAGACCCGGGGAGCAATCAGCCCCAGCATTTT. Translated, it gives CASRSDPGSNQPQHF.

This clone appeared once. This sample also contains other DNA sequences that code for the same CDR3. The CDR3 DNA reads TGTGCCAGTAGTATAGTGGCGGGGGGCCCCAATGAGCAGTTCTTC. This translates into CASSIVAGGPNEQFF. The chain has TRBV19 and TRBJ2-1, with TRBD2 matching 8 bases. With 1 base clipped from V and 6 bases from J, the junction kept 5 bases outside the gene matches. Germline loops: CDR1 LNHDA, CDR2 SQIVND (reference sequence). The CDR3 extends over 15 amino acids. Using reference TRBV19 and TRBJ2-1 for the parts outside the CDR3, the full variable domain is DGGITQSPKYLFRKEGQNVTLSCEQNLNHDAMYWYRQDPGQGLRLIYYSQIVNDFQKGDIAEGYSVSREKKESFPLTVTSAQKNPTAFYLCASSIVAGGPNEQFFGPGTRLTVL.

The chain has TRBV2 and TRBJ2-2, with 13 positions matching TRBD2. V was clipped by 6 bases and J by 4 bases; unmatched bases: 5. The CDR3 is made up of 16 amino acids. CDR1 and CDR2 from the germline V gene are SNHLY and FYNNEI. The CDR3 protein is CASSQTSGGPTGELFF. The DNA for the CDR3 is TGTGCCAGCAGCCAGACTAGCGGGGGGCCCACCGGGGAGCTGTTTTTT.

This clone was detected once. The chain has TRBV6-5 and TRBJ1-3, with TRBD1 matching over 9 bases. The CDR3 is 13 residues long. Germline CDR1 and CDR2: MNHEY and SVGAGI. V gave up 6 bases and J gave up 5 bases; unmatched junction bases: 2. The CDR3 DNA reads TGTGCCAGCAGGGGACAGGGAAGAAACACCATATATTTT. It is translated as CASRGQGRNTIYF.

This chain joins TRBV6-6 and TRBJ1-5, with D uncertain. Looked up from germline, CDR1 is MNHNY and CDR2 is SVGAGI (reference sequence). V lost 2 bases and J lost 6, with 11 bases in between. This CDR3 is 14 amino acids long. This CDR3 is CASSYVQVSQPQHF. CDR3 nucleotides: TGTGCCAGCAGTTACGTGCAGGTTAGTCAGCCCCAGCATTTT.

This chain connects TRBV12-3 or TRBV12-4 to TRBJ2-5; D is perhaps TRBD2 (6 bases). V dropped 7 bases and J dropped 4 bases, with 13 bases sitting between them. The CDR3 is 13 amino acids. CDR3 sequence: CASTYGGGETQYF. In DNA form, the CDR3 reads TGTGCCAGCACCTATGGGGGAGGAGAGACCCAGTACTTC.

Here the CDR3 DNA reads TGTGCCAGCAGCTTAAGGTGGGGGGAACCGAATGAGCAGTTCTTC. It yields the protein CASSLRWGEPNEQFF. The gene calls are TRBV7-2 and TRBJ2-1; tentatively, D is TRBD2 (6 bases). The CDR3 sequence is 15 residues long. V was cut by 2 bases and J by 7 bases, with 15 bases left in between. Germline V CDR1 and CDR2: SGHTA, FQGNSA.

This chain uses TRBV20-1 with TRBJ1-5; D unresolved. CDR3 size: 12 residues. V was trimmed by 3 bases and J by 4 bases, leaving 7 bases between them. The germline CDR1 and CDR2 sequences are DFQATT and SNEGSKA (reference sequence). The CDR3 sequence is CSASPRNQPQHF. In DNA form, the CDR3 reads TGCAGTGCTAGTCCGAGGAATCAGCCCCAGCATTTT.

V gene TRBV7-2 combines with J gene TRBJ2-5; possible D gene TRBD1, 6 bases. V was pared by 4 bases and J by 5 bases, with 11 bases between. The CDR3 contains 13 residues. The germline CDR1 and CDR2 sequences are SGHTA and FQGNSA. CDR3 in amino acids: CASSSPGVETQYF. For the CDR3, the DNA is TGTGCCAGCAGCTCGCCAGGGGTCGAGACCCAGTACTTC.